Below, 23 T cell receptor beta chains from the same sample are listed, as sequenced in a study of blood T cell repertoires in COVID-19. Produced via immunoSEQ multiplex PCR; TCRdb's table is partial and in-frame only. The sample holds 200,000 to 300,000 clones, over 65% seen once. The material sequenced was peripheral blood. The receptor source for this set is a woman of 80 years or more with acute or convalescent COVID-19.

This clone has a single count. The chain links TRBV12-3 or TRBV12-4 to TRBJ1-1; the D gene is possibly TRBD1 (6 bases). This CDR3 contains 13 residues. V was trimmed by 4 bases and J by 8 bases, leaving 14 bases between them. The CDR3 DNA is TGTGCCAGCAGTTCCTTTGAACAGGGCGAAGCTTTCTTT. Encoded protein: CASSSFEQGEAFF.

This clone showed up many times. V is TRBV6-2 or TRBV6-3 and J is TRBJ1-1; D gene unclear. Germline loops: CDR1 MNHEY, CDR2 SVGEGT. The CDR3 loop spans 11 amino acids. V lost 2 bases and J 6 bases, leaving 4 bases between the germline ends. CDR3 loop: CASSYLSEAFF. In DNA form, the CDR3 reads TGTGCCAGCAGTTACCTCTCTGAAGCTTTCTTT.

The rearrangement joins TRBV5-6 to TRBJ1-2; 7 nucleotides line up with TRBD1. The CDR3 is 13 residues long. Germline V gene lookup returns CDR1 SGHDT and CDR2 YYEEEE. The V and J ends lost 4 bases and 3 bases, in that order; junction bases with no gene match: 3. The CDR3 reads CASSQGQYYGYTF. CDR3 nucleotides: TGTGCCAGCAGCCAGGGACAGTACTATGGCTACACCTTC.

V usage is TRBV30 and J usage is TRBJ2-3; D remains unclear. The germline V gene has CDR1 GTSNPN and CDR2 SVGIG (reference sequence). The CDR3 has 13 amino acids. Trimming shortened V by 1 base and J by 11 bases, and 16 bases separated the two germline ends. The CDR3 coding sequence is TGTGCCTGGAGTGCCGAGGTATTAGGCCAGCAGTATTTT. This translates into CAWSAEVLGQQYF.

In this sample, this clone turned up once. J is TRBJ1-2 and V is TRBV5-5, with a tentative D call TRBD1 (5 bases). Trimming took 2 bases from V and 1 from J, leaving 6 bases between them. Germline CDR1 reads SGHKS; CDR2 reads YYEKEE (reference sequence). CDR3 length: 13 amino acids. DNA for the CDR3: TGTGCCAGCAGCTTACAGGATAACTATGGCTACACCTTC. Its translation: CASSLQDNYGYTF. Using reference TRBV5-5 and TRBJ1-2 for the parts outside the CDR3, the full variable domain is DAGVTQSPTHLIKTRGQQVTLRCSPISGHKSVSWYQQVLGQGPQFIFQYYEKEERGRGNFPDRFSARQFPNYSSELNVNALLLGDSALYLCASSLQDNYGYTFGSGTRLTVV.

The V call is TRBV2, the J call TRBJ2-2; the match to TRBD1 covers 7 bases. Germline lookup yields CDR1 SNHLY and CDR2 FYNNEI. The CDR3 extends over 16 amino acids. Trimming took 1 base from V and 8 from J; bases not matched to a gene: 10. The CDR3: CASSEGQGRLSGELFF. Written as DNA, the CDR3 is TGTGCCAGCAGTGAAGGACAGGGTCGGTTGTCGGGGGAGCTGTTTTTT.

This clone was recorded once. The chain joins TRBV12-3 or TRBV12-4 to TRBJ2-3, with 7 bases identical to TRBD1. V dropped 6 bases and J dropped 4; count of bases not matched to a gene: 4. The CDR3 length is 13 residues. In DNA form, the CDR3 reads TGTGCCAGCAGCGAAGGGGGCGCAGATACGCAGTATTTT. It encodes CASSEGGADTQYF.

The CDR3 region has the DNA TGTGCCAGCACCCGGGGTAGCGGGAGATTTGGTGAGCAGTTCTTC. Residues: CASTRGSGRFGEQFF. The V call is TRBV27, the J call TRBJ2-1; 9 nucleotides align to TRBD2. This CDR3 is built from 15 residues. V lost 7 bases and J lost 9; bases outside the gene matches: 13. Germline CDR1 and CDR2: MNHEY and SMNVEV (reference sequence).

This clone occurred a few times. V and J are TRBV9 and TRBJ1-4; the D gene is possibly TRBD1 (6 bases). The germline gives CDR1 SGDLS, CDR2 YYNGEE. CDR3 length: 14 residues. V was shortened by 4 bases and J by 7 bases, with 14 bases between the two germline ends. The CDR3 reads CASSWGPDTEKLFF. As DNA, the CDR3 is TGTGCCAGCAGCTGGGGGCCAGACACTGAAAAACTGTTTTTT.

The chain uses TRBV20-1 and TRBJ2-7; no firm D call. Looked up from germline, CDR1 is DFQATT and CDR2 is SNEGSKA (reference sequence). The CDR3 loop spans 11 amino acids. The V end lost 5 bases, the J end lost 2 bases, and 7 bases lay between the germline ends. CDR3 in DNA: TGCAGTGCTTCCTCCCCCTACGAGCAGTACTTC. Amino acids: CSASSPYEQYF.

In its sample, this clone was seen once. V gene TRBV3-1 (or the pseudogene TRBV3-2) combines with J gene TRBJ1-2; D ambiguous. This CDR3 has 13 residues. Trimming took 1 base from V and 7 from J, leaving 10 bases between them. Germline V gene lookup returns CDR1 LGHDT and CDR2 YNNKEL (reference sequence). Written as DNA, the CDR3 is TGTGCCAGCAGCCAAGGGTTTGTCGGTGGCTACACCTTC. It yields the protein CASSQGFVGGYTF.

The genes are TRBV11-2 and TRBJ2-4, with TRBD1 matching over 7 bases. Germline V gene lookup returns CDR1 SGHAT and CDR2 FQNNGV. Germline trimming cut 5 bases from V and 0 bases from J; bases unmatched to any gene: 7. This CDR3 contains 16 residues. The CDR3 DNA reads as TGTGCCAGCAGCCTGACAGGGACCGGAGCCAAAAACATTCAGTACTTC. Its translation is CASSLTGTGAKNIQYF.

The chain uses TRBV5-1 and TRBJ2-3; 10 bases match TRBD2. Germline loops: CDR1 SGHRS, CDR2 YFSETQ. This CDR3 has 17 residues. J gave up 3 bases and V 0 bases, and 7 bases lay outside the gene matches. CDR3 residues: CASSLAGPSGSTDTQYF. In DNA, the CDR3 is TGCGCCAGCAGCTTGGCGGGCCCTAGCGGGAGTACAGATACGCAGTATTTT.

This clone was detected only once. The chain uses TRBV5-1 and TRBJ1-1, with D maybe TRBD1 (5 bases). Per the germline V gene, CDR1 is SGHRS and CDR2 is YFSETQ. The germline V and J ends were trimmed by 4 bases and 7 bases, with 17 bases remaining between them. The CDR3 spans 14 residues. CDR3 in DNA: TGCGCCAGCAGCATTAAACCAGGGTTTAGTGAAGCTTTCTTT. It encodes CASSIKPGFSEAFF.

The chain has TRBV6-5 and TRBJ1-3; 7 bases line up with TRBD1. Looked up from germline, CDR1 is MNHEY and CDR2 is SVGAGI. The CDR3 loop spans 16 amino acids. J gave up 4 bases and V 2 bases, and 8 bases lay outside the gene matches. The CDR3 DNA follows: TGTGCCAGCAGTTACGGAGACAGGGCCCAAGGAAACACCATATATTTT. Its protein is CASSYGDRAQGNTIYF.

This chain joins TRBV9 and TRBJ1-3; 7 bases are a match to TRBD1. J gave up 4 bases and V 7 bases, and 17 bases lay outside the gene matches. The germline V gene encodes CDR1 SGDLS and CDR2 YYNGEE. This CDR3 is built from 17 residues. CDR3 sequence: CASAGSQSDRAGNTIYF. The CDR3 DNA follows: TGTGCCAGCGCGGGGTCCCAATCCGACAGGGCCGGAAACACCATATATTTT. Together with reference TRBV9 and TRBJ1-3, the CDR3 gives the full variable domain: DSGVTQTPKHLITATGQRVTLRCSPRSGDLSVYWYQQSLDQGLQFLIQYYNGEERAKGNILERFSAQQFPDLHSELNLSSLELGDSALYFCASAGSQSDRAGNTIYFGEGSWLTVV.

V is TRBV6-1 and J is TRBJ2-3; 10 bases are a match to TRBD2. Germline-derived CDR1 and CDR2 are MNHNS and SASEGT. Unmatched junction bases numbered 3, after V lost 2 bases and J lost 4 bases. CDR3 length: 15 residues. The CDR3 DNA follows: TGTGCCAGCAGTGAAAACGGACTAGCGGCAGATACGCAGTATTTT. Translating it yields CASSENGLAADTQYF.

The J gene is TRBJ2-1, the V gene TRBV7-2, with 13 bases identical to TRBD2. From germline, CDR1 is SGHTA and CDR2 FQGNSA. J gave up 9 bases and V 5 bases, and 7 bases lay outside the gene matches. The CDR3 contains 15 residues. In DNA form, the CDR3 reads TGTGCCAGCAGCCAAACTAGCGGGAGGGCCAGTGAGCAGTTCTTC. This translates into CASSQTSGRASEQFF.

The gene calls are TRBV10-3 and TRBJ2-1; TRBD1 matches at 11 bases. There are 14 residues in the CDR3. Losses at the gene ends were 7 bases for V and 8 bases for J; bases not matched to a gene: 7. In germline, CDR1 is ENHRY, CDR2 SYGVKD. For the CDR3, the DNA is TGTGCCATCACCCGGGACAGGGGGAACCATGAGCAGTTCTTC. Translating gives CAITRDRGNHEQFF.

The chain carries TRBV15 and TRBJ1-4; 10 bases agree with TRBD1. CDR1 and CDR2 (germline): LNHNV, YYDKDF (reference sequence). V shed 1 base and J 8 bases; nucleotides not matched to a gene: 7. CDR3 length: 16 residues. CDR3 sequence: CATSRGRTGGEEKLFF. CDR3 DNA: TGTGCCACCAGCAGAGGTCGGACAGGGGGAGAGGAAAAACTGTTTTTT.

The genes are TRBV27 and TRBJ2-7, with D perhaps TRBD1 (6 bases). Germline assignment: CDR1 MNHEY and CDR2 SMNVEV (reference sequence). V lost 6 bases to trimming and J lost 5 bases, with 14 bases between them. The CDR3 runs 13 residues. CDR3 DNA: TGTGCCAGCAGAGGCTGGACAGTCCACGAGCAGTACTTC. Translating gives CASRGWTVHEQYF.

This clone was observed a handful of times. The chain recombines TRBV7-2 with TRBJ1-2; D remains unclear. The V gene lost 5 bases and the J gene lost 2 bases, with 12 bases spanning the gap. Germline CDR1 SGHTA, CDR2 FQGNSA. There are 14 residues in the CDR3. CDR3 sequence: CASSPQTVNYGYTF. DNA for the CDR3: TGTGCCAGCAGCCCCCAAACAGTGAACTATGGCTACACCTTC.

V and J are TRBV9 and TRBJ1-5; D is ambiguous. The CDR3 extends over 14 amino acids. CDR1 and CDR2 from the germline V gene are SGDLS and YYNGEE. V was cut by 3 bases and J by 5 bases, with 12 bases left in between. CDR3 in amino acids: CASSGEGIYQPQHF. DNA of the CDR3: TGTGCCAGCAGCGGCGAGGGTATATATCAGCCCCAGCATTTT.